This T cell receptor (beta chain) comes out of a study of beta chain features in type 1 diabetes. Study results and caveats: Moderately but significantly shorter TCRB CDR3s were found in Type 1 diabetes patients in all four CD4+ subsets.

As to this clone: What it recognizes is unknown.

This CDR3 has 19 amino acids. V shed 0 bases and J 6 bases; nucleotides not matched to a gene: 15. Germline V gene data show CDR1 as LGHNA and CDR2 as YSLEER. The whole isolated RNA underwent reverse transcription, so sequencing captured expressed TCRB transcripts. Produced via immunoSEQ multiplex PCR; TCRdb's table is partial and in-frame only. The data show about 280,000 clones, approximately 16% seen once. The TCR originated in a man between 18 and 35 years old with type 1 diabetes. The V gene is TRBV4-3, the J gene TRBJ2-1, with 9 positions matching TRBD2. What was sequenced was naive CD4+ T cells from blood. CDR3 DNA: TGCGCCAGCAGCCAAGAGTGGGGTGGTGGACTAGCGTCGTTCAATGAGCAGTTCTTC. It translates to CASSQEWGGGLASFNEQFF.